The clone carrying this T cell receptor (beta chain) was counted once. This sample was taken from a study of blood T cell repertoires in COVID-19. On the study more broadly: Researchers got acute and convalescent COVID-19 samples from the United States, Italy and Spain. PBMCs, B-cell-depleted T cells, or T cells were the source of the cDNA or gDNA that made up the material.

Produced via immunoSEQ multiplex PCR; TCRdb's table is partial and in-frame only. The sample records about 74,000 clones, 70% to 90% being singletons. Germline assignment: CDR1 MNHNY and CDR2 SVGAGI (reference sequence). The CDR3 is 16 amino acids. The V and J ends lost 6 bases and 3 bases, in that order; junction bases with no gene match: 8. V usage is TRBV6-6 and J usage is TRBJ2-2, with 9 positions matching TRBD1. This clonotype was obtained from a woman older than 75 with active or convalescent COVID-19. The material sequenced was peripheral blood. The CDR3 protein is CASSSGTGLDTGELFF. CDR3 DNA sequence: TGTGCCAGCAGCTCCGGGACAGGGCTCGACACCGGGGAGCTGTTTTTT.